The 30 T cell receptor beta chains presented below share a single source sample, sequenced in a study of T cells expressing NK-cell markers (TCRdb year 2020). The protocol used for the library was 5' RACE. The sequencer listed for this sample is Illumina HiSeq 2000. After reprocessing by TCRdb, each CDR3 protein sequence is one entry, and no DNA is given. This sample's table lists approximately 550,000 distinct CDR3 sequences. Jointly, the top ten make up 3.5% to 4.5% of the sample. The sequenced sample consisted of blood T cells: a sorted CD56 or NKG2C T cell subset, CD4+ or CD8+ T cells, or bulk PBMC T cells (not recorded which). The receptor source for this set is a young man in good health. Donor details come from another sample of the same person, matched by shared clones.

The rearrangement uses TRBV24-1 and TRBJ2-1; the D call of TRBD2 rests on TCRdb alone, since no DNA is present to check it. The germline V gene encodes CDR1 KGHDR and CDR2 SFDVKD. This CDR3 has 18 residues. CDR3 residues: CATSDHGLAGGPANEQFF.

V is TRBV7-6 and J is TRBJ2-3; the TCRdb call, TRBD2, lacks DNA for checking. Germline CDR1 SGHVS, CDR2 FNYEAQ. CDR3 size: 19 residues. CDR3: CASSSTSGRAGFRADTQYF.

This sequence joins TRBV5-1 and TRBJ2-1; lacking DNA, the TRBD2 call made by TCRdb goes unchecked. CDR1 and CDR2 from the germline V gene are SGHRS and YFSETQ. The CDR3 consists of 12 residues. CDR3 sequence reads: CASSRTSEAQFF.

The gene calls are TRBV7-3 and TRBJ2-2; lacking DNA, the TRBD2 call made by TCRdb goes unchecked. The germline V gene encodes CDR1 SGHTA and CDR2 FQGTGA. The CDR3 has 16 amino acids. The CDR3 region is CASSSGLAGPTGELFF.

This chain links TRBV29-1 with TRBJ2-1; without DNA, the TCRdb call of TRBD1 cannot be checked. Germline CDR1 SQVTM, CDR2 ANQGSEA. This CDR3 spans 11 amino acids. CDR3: CSVPLLDEQFF.

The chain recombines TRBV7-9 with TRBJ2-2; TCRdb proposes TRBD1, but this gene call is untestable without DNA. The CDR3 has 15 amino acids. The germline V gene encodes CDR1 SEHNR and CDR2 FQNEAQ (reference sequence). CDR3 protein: CASGTQGRRSGELFF. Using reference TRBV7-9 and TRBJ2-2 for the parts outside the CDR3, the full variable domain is DTGVSQNPRHKITKRGQNVTFRCDPISEHNRLYWYRQTLGQGPEFLTYFQNEAQLEKSRLLSDRFSAERPKGSFSTLEIQRTEQGDSAMYLCASGTQGRRSGELFFGEGSRLTVL.

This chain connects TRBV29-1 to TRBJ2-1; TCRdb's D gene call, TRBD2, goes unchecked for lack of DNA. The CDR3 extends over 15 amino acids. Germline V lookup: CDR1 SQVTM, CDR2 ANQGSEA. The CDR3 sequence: CSVGPRDYSYNEQFF.

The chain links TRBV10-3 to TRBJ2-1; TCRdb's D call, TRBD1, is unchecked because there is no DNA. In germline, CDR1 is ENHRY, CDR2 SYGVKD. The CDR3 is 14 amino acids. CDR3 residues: CAISPEGSYNEQFF.

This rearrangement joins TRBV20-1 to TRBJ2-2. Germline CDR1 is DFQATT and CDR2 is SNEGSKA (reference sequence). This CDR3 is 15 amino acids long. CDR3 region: CSARDRRTNTGELFF.

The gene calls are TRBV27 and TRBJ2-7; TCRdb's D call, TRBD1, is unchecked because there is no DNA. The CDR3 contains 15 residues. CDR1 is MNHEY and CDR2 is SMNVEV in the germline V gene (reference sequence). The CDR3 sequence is CASSPIGTGTHEQYF.

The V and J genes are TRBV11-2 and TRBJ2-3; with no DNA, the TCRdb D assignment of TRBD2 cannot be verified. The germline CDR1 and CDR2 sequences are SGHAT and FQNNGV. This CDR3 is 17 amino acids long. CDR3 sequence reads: CASSLEGIAFPTDTQYF.

CDR3 residues: CASTPRVEGTGNEQFF. This chain links TRBV7-8 with TRBJ2-1; TCRdb reports TRBD1, a call that lacks DNA to check it against. CDR3 length: 16 residues. Germline loops: CDR1 SGHVS, CDR2 FQNEAQ.

CDR3: CASSFFAATEEKLFF. The chain uses TRBV12-3 or TRBV12-4 and TRBJ1-4. The CDR3 spans 15 residues.

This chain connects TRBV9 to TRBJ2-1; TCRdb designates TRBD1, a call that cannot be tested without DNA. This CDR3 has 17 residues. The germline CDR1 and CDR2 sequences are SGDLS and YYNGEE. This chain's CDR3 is CASSVGLSPSSYNEQFF.

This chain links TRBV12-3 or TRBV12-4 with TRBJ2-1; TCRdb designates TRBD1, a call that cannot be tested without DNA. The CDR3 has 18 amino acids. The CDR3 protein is CASSLEPGARGRVNEQFF.

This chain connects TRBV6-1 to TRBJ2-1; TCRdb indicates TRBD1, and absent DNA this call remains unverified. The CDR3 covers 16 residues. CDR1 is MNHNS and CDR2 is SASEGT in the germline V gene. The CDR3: CASNGLGPTAPNEQFF.

The CDR3 here is CASRDPGTTETQYF. The chain carries TRBV7-2 and TRBJ2-5; the D call of TRBD1 rests on TCRdb alone, since no DNA is present to check it. Germline CDR1 SGHTA, CDR2 FQGNSA. CDR3 length equals 14 residues.

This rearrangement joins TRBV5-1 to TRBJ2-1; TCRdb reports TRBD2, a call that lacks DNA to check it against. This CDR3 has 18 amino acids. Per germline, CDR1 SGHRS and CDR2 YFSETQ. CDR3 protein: CASSLFGREREGRNEQFF.

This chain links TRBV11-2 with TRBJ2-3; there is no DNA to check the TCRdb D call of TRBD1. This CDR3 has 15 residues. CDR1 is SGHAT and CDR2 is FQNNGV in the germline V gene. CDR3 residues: CASSLDGQTTDTQYF.

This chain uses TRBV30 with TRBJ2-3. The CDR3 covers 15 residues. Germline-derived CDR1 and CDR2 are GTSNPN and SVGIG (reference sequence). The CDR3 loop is CAWSVGSISTDTQYF.

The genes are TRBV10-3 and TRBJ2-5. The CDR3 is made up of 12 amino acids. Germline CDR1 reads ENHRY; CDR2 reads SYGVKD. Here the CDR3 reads CAIRTFGETQYF.

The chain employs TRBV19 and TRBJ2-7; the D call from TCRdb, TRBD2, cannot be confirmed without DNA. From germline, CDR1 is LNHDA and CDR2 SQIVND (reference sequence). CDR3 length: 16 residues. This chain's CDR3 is CASSIDVHRGFSEQYF.

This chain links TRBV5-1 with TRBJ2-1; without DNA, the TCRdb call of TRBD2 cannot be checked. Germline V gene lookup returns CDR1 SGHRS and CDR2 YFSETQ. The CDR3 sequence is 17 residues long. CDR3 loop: CASSFDNVAGGRNEQFF.

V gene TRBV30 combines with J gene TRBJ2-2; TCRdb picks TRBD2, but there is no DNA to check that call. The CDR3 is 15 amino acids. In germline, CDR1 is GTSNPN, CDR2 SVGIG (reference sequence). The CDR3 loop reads CAWSLRRANTGELFF. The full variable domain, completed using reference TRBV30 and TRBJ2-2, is SQTIHQWPATLVQPVGSPLSLECTVEGTSNPNLYWYRQAAGRGLQLLFYSVGIGQISSEVPQNLSASRPQDRQFILSSKKLLLSDSGFYLCAWSLRRANTGELFFGEGSRLTVL.

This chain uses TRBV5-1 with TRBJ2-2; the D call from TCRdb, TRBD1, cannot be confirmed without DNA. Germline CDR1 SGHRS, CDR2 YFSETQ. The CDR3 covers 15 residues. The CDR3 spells CASSETGQYTGELFF.

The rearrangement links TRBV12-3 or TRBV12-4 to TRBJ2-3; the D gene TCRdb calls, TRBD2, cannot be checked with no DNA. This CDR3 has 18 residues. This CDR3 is CASSLVHPTSGVTDTQYF.

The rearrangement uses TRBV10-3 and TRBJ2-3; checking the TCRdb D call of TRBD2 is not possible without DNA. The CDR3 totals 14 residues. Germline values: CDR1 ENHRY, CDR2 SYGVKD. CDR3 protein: CAIKSGTSTDTQYF.

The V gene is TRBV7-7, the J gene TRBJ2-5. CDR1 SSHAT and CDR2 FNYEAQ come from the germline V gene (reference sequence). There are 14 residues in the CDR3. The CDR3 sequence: CASSPRPNQETQYF. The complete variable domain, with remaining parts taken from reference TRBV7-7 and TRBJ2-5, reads GAGVSQSPRYKVTKRGQDVTLRCDPISSHATLYWYQQALGQGPEFLTYFNYEAQPDKSGLPSDRFSAERPEGSISTLTIQRTEQRDSAMYRCASSPRPNQETQYFGPGTRLLVL.

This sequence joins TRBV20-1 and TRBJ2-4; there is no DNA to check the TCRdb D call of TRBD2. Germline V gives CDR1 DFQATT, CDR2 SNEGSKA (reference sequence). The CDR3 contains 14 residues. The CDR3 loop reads CSARDSRRTNIQYF.

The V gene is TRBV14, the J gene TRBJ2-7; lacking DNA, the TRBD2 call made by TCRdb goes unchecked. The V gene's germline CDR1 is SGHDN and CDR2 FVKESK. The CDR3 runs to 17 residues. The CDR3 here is CASSQGPSKAGSYEQYF.